This T cell receptor (beta chain) was sequenced for a study of blood T cell repertoires in COVID-19. Assay used: immunoSEQ multiplex PCR; TCRdb lists only in-frame clones, some missing. The repertoire includes tens of thousands of clones, just over 85% of them detected once, and roughly 2% sits in the top ten. The receptor comes from a young man with acute or convalescent COVID-19. The material sequenced was peripheral blood.

The CDR3 nucleotides are TGTGCCAGCAGCCAAAAACAGGGGAAAGGTTCACCCCTCCACTTT. Residues: CASSQKQGKGSPLHF. J is TRBJ1-6 and V is TRBV6-5; 7 bases fit TRBD1. The V gene end was trimmed by 6 bases and the J gene end by 9 bases; junction bases not matched to a gene: 11. The CDR3 loop spans 15 amino acids. The germline V gene has CDR1 MNHEY and CDR2 SVGAGI.